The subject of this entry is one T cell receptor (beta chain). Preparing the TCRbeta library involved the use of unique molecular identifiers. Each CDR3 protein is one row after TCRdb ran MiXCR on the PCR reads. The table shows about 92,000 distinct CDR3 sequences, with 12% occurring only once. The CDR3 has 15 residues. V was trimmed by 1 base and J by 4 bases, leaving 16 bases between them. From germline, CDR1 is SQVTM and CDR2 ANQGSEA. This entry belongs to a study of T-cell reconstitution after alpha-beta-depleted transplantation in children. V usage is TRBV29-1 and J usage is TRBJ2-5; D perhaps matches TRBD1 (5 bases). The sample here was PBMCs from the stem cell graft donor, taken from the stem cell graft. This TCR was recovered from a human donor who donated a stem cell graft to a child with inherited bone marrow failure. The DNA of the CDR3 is TGCAGCGTTGAAGGAAAAGGGGCAAGGGGAGAGACCCAGTACTTC. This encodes CSVEGKGARGETQYF.